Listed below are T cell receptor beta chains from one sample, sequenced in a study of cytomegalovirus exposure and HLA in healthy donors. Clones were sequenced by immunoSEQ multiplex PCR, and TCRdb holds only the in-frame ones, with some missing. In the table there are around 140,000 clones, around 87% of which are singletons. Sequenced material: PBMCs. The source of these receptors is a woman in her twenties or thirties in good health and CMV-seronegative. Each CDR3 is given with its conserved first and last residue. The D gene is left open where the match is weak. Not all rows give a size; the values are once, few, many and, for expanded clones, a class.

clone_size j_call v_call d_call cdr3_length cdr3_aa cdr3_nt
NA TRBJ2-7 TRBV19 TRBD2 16 CASSPLAGVVPYEQYF TGTGCCAGTAGTCCTCTAGCGGGAGTAGTCCCCTACGAGCAGTACTTC
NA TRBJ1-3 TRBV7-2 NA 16 CASSPSSGVEGNTIYF TGTGCCAGCAGCCCTAGCTCAGGGGTCGAGGGAAACACCATATATTTT
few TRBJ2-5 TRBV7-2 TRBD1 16 CASSYKAGGSGETQYF TGTGCCAGCAGTTATAAGGCAGGGGGCAGCGGCGAGACCCAGTACTTC
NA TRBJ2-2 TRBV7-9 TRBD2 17 CASSSIWGGETTGELFF TGTGCCAGCAGCTCAATCTGGGGAGGGGAAACGACCGGGGAGCTGTTTTTT
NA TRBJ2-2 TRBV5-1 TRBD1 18 CASSLGQGRSGWPGELFF TGCGCCAGCAGCTTGGGACAGGGAAGGTCCGGCTGGCCCGGGGAGCTGTTTTTT
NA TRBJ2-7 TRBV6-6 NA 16 CASSYSTRHGTYEQYF TGTGCCAGCAGTTACTCGACGCGACATGGTACCTACGAGCAGTACTTC
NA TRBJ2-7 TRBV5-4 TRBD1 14 CASSLEGQGCEQYF TGTGCCAGCAGCTTGGAGGGACAGGGGTGCGAGCAGTACTTC
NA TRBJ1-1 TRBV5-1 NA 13 CASSLSGYTEAFF TGCGCCAGCAGCTTGTCAGGGTACACTGAAGCTTTCTTT
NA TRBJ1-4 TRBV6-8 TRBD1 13 CASRGTGREKLFF TGTGCCAGCAGGGGGACAGGGCGTGAAAAACTGTTTTTT
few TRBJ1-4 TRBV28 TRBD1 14 CASSGWTGDEKLFF TGTGCCAGCAGTGGTTGGACAGGGGACGAAAAACTGTTTTTT
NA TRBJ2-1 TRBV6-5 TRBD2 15 CASSYRGREGNEQFF TGTGCCAGCAGTTACCGAGGCCGGGAGGGAAATGAGCAGTTCTTC
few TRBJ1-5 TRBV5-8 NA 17 CASSMRSGSGGNQPQHF TGTGCCAGCAGCATGCGTAGTGGGTCGGGGGGCAATCAGCCCCAGCATTTT
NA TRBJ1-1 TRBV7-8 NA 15 CASSLEGGVNTEAFF TGTGCCAGCAGCTTAGAGGGCGGGGTAAACACTGAAGCTTTCTTT
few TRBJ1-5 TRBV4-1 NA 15 CASSQENRVNQPQHF TGCGCCAGCAGCCAAGAAAACAGGGTGAATCAGCCCCAGCATTTT
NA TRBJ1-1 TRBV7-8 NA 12 CASSHPAGGTFF TGTGCCAGCAGCCATCCGGCGGGGGGAACTTTCTTT
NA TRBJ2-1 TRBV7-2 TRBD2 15 CASSPDSGGYNEQFF TGTGCCAGCAGCCCCGATAGCGGGGGTTACAATGAGCAGTTCTTC
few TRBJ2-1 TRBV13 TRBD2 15 CASSLLAEAYNEQFF TGTGCCAGCAGCTTGCTAGCGGAAGCCTACAATGAGCAGTTCTTC
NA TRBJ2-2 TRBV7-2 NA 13 CASSTQTHGELFF TGTGCCAGCAGCACACAAACGCACGGGGAGCTGTTTTTT
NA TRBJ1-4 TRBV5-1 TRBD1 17 CASSPGTGYATNEKLFF TGCGCCAGCAGCCCAGGGACAGGGTACGCAACTAATGAAAAACTGTTTTTT
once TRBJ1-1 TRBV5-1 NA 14 CASSLGGADTEAFF TGCGCCAGCAGCTTAGGGGGGGCGGACACTGAAGCTTTCTTT
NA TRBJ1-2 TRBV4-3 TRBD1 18 CASSQDLARGRANYGYTF TGCGCCAGCAGCCAAGATTTGGCCAGGGGGCGGGCTAACTATGGCTACACCTTC
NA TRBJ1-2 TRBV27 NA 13 CASRKTGFYGYTF TGTGCCAGCAGAAAAACAGGGTTCTATGGCTACACCTTC
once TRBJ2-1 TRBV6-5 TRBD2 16 CASSYSAGGSYNEQFF TGTGCCAGCAGTTACTCGGCGGGAGGCTCCTACAATGAGCAGTTCTTC
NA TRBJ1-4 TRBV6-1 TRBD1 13 CASDRGQHEKLFF TGTGCCAGCGACAGGGGTCAGCATGAAAAACTGTTTTTT
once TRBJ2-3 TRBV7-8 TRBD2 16 CASSNYRLAGGGTQYF TGTGCCAGCAGCAATTACCGGCTAGCGGGAGGAGGAACGCAGTATTTT
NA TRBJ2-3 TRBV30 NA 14 CAWSVRSGSDTQYF TGTGCCTGGAGTGTACGTTCGGGGTCAGATACGCAGTATTTT
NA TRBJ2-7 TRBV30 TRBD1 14 CAWSAGTGLGEQYF TGTGCCTGGAGTGCCGGGACAGGGTTAGGCGAGCAGTACTTC
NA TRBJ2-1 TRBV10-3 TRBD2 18 CAISEPGRRLAGVGEQFF TGTGCCATCAGTGAGCCTGGGCGGCGACTAGCGGGAGTGGGTGAGCAGTTCTTC
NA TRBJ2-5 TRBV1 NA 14 CTSSQDHGEETQYF TGCACCAGCAGCCAAGATCACGGGGAAGAGACCCAGTACTTC
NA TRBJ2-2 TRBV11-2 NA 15 CASSSLDYHTGELFF TGTGCCAGCAGCTCCTTGGACTACCACACCGGGGAGCTGTTTTTT
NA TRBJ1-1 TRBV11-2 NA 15 CASSLNRAGSAEAFF TGTGCCAGCAGCTTAAACAGGGCAGGGTCGGCTGAAGCTTTCTTT
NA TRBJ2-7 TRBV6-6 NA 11 CASSLGYEQYF TGTGCCAGCAGCCTCGGCTACGAGCAGTACTTC
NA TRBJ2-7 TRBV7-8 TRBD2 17 CASSLAAGLAVSYEQYF TGTGCCAGCAGCTTAGCCGCGGGACTAGCGGTTTCCTACGAGCAGTACTTC
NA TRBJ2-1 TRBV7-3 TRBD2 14 CASSRLAGGDEQFF TGTGCCAGCAGCAGACTAGCGGGAGGAGATGAGCAGTTCTTC
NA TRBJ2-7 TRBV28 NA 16 CASSHPGGDKTYEQYF TGTGCCAGCAGCCACCCTGGGGGGGACAAAACTTACGAGCAGTACTTC
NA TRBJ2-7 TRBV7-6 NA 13 CASSRDRTYEQYF TGTGCCAGCAGCCGCGACAGGACCTACGAGCAGTACTTC
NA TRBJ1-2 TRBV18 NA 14 CASSRTGEPYGYTF TGTGCCAGCTCACGCACAGGTGAACCGTATGGCTACACCTTC
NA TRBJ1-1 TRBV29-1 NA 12 CSAAGVPTEAFF TGCAGCGCCGCCGGGGTACCCACTGAAGCTTTCTTT
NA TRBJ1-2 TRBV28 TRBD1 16 CASSLRSGGLGHGYTF TGTGCCAGCAGTTTAAGGTCAGGGGGCCTGGGACATGGCTACACCTTC
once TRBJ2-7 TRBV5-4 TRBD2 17 CASSKGLAGGSSYEQYF TGTGCCAGCAGCAAGGGACTAGCGGGGGGTTCCTCCTACGAGCAGTACTTC
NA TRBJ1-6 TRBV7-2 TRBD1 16 CASSSSSGQANSPLHF TGTGCCAGCAGCTCTAGTTCGGGACAGGCCAATTCACCCCTCCACTTT
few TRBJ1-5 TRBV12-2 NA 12 CANRVGNQPQHF TGTGCAAACAGGGTGGGGAATCAGCCCCAGCATTTT
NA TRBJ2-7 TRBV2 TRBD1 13 CASSGTGFYEQYF TGTGCCAGCAGTGGGACAGGATTCTACGAGCAGTACTTC
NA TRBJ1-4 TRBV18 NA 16 CASSPGQLIGYEKLFF TGTGCCAGCTCACCAGGACAGCTCATCGGGTATGAAAAACTGTTTTTT
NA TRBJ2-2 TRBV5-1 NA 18 CASSFRGQLIANTGELFF TGCGCCAGCAGCTTCAGAGGGCAGCTTATCGCGAACACCGGGGAGCTGTTTTTT
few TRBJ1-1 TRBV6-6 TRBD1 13 CASRSSGGTEAFF TGTGCCAGCAGGTCTTCAGGGGGCACTGAAGCTTTCTTT
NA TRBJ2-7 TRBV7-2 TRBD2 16 CASSLAGGLVSYEQYF TGTGCCAGCAGCTTAGCGGGGGGACTAGTCTCCTACGAGCAGTACTTC
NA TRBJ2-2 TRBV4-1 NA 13 CASSQAYTGELFF TGCGCCAGCAGCCAAGCATACACCGGGGAGCTGTTTTTT
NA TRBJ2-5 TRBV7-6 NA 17 CASSSLAPQSTQETQYF TGTGCCAGCAGCTCCTTGGCCCCACAGTCAACACAAGAGACCCAGTACTTC
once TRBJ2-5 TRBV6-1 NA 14 CASSESAGSWTQYF TGTGCCAGCAGTGAATCGGCAGGGTCTTGGACCCAGTACTTC
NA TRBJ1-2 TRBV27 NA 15 CASRVSTEGNGGYTF TGTGCCAGCAGAGTTTCGACGGAGGGTAATGGGGGCTACACCTTC
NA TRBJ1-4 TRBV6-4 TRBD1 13 CASTLDRGAKLFF TGTGCCAGCACCCTTGACAGGGGCGCAAAACTGTTTTTT